Detailed here is one T cell receptor (beta chain). The source of the sample is a study of blood T cell repertoires in COVID-19. Clones were read by immunoSEQ multiplex PCR, and TCRdb kept only the in-frame ones, dropping some. The table records around 80,000 clones, almost 85% of them present only once. The CDR3 sequence is 15 residues long. The V gene's germline CDR1 is SGHRS and CDR2 YFSETQ. With 1 base clipped from V and 6 bases from J, the junction kept 8 bases outside the gene matches. This sequence joins TRBV5-1 and TRBJ2-7; 9 nucleotides align to TRBD1. Sequenced: peripheral blood. The origin of this receptor is a man over 45 with COVID-19, enrolled during active disease. The CDR3 reads CASSLSGTGYLEQYF. The CDR3 DNA sequence: TGCGCCAGCAGCTTGAGCGGGACAGGGTACCTCGAGCAGTACTTC.